This T cell receptor beta chain was captured by sequencing in a study of T cell responses to AZD1222 COVID-19 vaccine. Overall study findings and caveats: Spike as a whole was targeted by vaccine-associated CD4 TCRs, dominant at 160-218 and 743-854. Only a handful of individuals given AZD1222 were seropositive at baseline. Every sample of the repertoires postdated the peak T cell response.

Per germline, CDR1 LNHNV and CDR2 YYDKDF (reference sequence). The CDR3 sequence is 13 residues long. Trimming took off 5 bases at V and 3 bases at J, with 11 bases between the two ends. A note on this clone: The antigen remains unidentified.

Profiled with immunoSEQ multiplex PCR; TCRdb holds only in-frame clones, not every one. The sample lists 160,000 or so clones; approximately 90% were seen once. This sequence joins TRBV15 and TRBJ2-7; D not resolved. The sequencing used peripheral blood, collected on day 0 of AZD1222 vaccination. The TCR was taken from an adult in good health. CDR3 nucleotide sequence: TGTGCCACCAGCGTACGACTGGGCTACGAGCAGTACTTC. Its translation is CATSVRLGYEQYF.